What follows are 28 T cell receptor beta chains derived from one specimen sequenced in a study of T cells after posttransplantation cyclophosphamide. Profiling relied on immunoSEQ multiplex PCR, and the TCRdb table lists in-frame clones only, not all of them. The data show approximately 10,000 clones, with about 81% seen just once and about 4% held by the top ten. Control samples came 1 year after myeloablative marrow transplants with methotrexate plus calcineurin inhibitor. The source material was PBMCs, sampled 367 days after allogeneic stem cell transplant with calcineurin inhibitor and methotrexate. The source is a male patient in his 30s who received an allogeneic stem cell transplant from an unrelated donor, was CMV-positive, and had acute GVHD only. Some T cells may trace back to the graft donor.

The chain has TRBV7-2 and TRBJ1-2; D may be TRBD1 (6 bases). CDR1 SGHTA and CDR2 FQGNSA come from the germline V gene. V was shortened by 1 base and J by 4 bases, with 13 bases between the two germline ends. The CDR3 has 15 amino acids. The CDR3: CASSLGQGGAYGYTF. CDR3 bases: TGTGCCAGCAGCTTAGGGCAAGGGGGGGCCTATGGCTACACCTTC.

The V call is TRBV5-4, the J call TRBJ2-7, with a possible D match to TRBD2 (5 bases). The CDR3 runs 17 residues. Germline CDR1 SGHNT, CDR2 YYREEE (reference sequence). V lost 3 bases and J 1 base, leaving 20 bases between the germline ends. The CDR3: CASSSEAELLISYEQYF. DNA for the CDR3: TGTGCCAGCAGCTCCGAAGCGGAGCTATTAATTTCCTACGAGCAGTACTTC.

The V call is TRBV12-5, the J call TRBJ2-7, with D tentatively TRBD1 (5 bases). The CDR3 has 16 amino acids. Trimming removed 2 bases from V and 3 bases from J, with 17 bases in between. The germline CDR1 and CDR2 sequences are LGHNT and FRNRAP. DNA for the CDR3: TGTGCTAGTGGTTTGCTGGCCCCTCAGGGAAACTACGAGCAGTACTTC. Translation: CASGLLAPQGNYEQYF.

The CDR3 protein is CAWGTGQGEEKLFF. The CDR3 DNA sequence: TGTGCCTGGGGAACGGGACAAGGAGAAGAAAAACTGTTTTTT. The rearrangement links TRBV30 to TRBJ1-4; D might be TRBD1 (6 bases). V was clipped by 5 bases and J by 8 bases, with 18 bases between them. Germline-derived CDR1 and CDR2 are GTSNPN and SVGIG (reference sequence). CDR3 length: 14 residues.

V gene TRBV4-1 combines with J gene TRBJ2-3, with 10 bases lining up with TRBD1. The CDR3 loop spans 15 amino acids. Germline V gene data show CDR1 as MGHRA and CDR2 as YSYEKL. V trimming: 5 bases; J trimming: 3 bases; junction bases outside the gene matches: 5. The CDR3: CASSFRTGGTDTQYF. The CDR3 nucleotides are TGCGCCAGCAGCTTCCGGACAGGGGGTACAGATACGCAGTATTTT.

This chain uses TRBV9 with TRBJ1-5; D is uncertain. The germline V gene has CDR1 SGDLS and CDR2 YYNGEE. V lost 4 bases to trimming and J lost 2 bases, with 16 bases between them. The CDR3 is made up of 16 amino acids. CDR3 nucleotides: TGTGCCAGCAGCCCAGCCGGGTCTGAGGGCAATCAGCCCCAGCATTTT. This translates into CASSPAGSEGNQPQHF.

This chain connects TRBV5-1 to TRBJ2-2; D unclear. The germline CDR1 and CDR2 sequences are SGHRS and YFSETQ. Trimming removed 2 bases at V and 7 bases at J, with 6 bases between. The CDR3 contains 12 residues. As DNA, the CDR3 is TGCGCCAGCAGCTTTGTCAGCGGGGAGCTGTTTTTT. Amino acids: CASSFVSGELFF.

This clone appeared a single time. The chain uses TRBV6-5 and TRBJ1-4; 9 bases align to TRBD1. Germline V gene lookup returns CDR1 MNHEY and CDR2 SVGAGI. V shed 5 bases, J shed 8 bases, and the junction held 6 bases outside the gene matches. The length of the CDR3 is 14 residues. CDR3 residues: CASSPGQGREKLFF. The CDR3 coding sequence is TGTGCCAGCAGTCCGGGACAGGGTAGGGAAAAACTGTTTTTT.

The CDR3 sequence is CASSLWGGGGATTGELFF. The CDR3 DNA reads as TGTGCCAGCAGCTTGTGGGGTGGTGGAGGGGCGACCACCGGGGAGCTGTTTTTT. This rearrangement joins TRBV5-6 to TRBJ2-2; TRBD2 might be the D (6 bases). V lost 1 base and J lost 4, with 20 bases in between. CDR1 is SGHDT, CDR2 YYEEEE, per germline. The CDR3 contains 18 residues.

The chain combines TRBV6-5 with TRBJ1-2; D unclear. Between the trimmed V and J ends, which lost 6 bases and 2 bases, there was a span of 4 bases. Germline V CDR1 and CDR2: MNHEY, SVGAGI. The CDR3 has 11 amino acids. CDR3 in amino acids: CASRLNYGYTF. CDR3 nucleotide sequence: TGTGCCAGCAGGCTAAACTATGGCTACACCTTC.

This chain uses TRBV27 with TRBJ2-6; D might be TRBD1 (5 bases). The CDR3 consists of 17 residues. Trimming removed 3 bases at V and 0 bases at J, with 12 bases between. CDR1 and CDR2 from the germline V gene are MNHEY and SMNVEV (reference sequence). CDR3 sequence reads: CASSFSGAPSGANVLTF. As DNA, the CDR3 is TGTGCCAGCAGTTTTAGTGGGGCCCCCTCTGGGGCCAACGTCCTGACTTTC. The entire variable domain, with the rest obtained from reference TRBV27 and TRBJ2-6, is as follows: EAQVTQNPRYLITVTGKKLTVTCSQNMNHEYMSWYRQDPGLGLRQIYYSMNVEVTDKGDVPEGYKVSRKEKRNFPLILESPSPNQTSLYFCASSFSGAPSGANVLTFGAGSRLTVL.

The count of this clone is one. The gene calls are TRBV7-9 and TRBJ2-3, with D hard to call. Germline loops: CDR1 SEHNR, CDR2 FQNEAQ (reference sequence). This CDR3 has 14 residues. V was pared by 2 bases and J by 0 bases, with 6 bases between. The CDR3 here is CASSLTVSTDTQYF. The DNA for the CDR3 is TGTGCCAGCAGCTTAACGGTTAGCACAGATACGCAGTATTTT.

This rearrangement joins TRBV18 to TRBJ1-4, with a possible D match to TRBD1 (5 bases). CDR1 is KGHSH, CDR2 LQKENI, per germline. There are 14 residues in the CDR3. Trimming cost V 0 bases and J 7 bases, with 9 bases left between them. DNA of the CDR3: TGTGCCAGCTCACCACCCCTGCAGGGTGAAAAACTGTTTTTT. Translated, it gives CASSPPLQGEKLFF.

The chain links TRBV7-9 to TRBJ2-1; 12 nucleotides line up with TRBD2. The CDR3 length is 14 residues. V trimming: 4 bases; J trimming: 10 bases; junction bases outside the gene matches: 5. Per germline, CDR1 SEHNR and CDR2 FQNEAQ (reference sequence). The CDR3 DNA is TGTGCCAGCAGCTCTCTAGCGGGGGGGATCGAGCAGTTCTTC. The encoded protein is CASSSLAGGIEQFF.

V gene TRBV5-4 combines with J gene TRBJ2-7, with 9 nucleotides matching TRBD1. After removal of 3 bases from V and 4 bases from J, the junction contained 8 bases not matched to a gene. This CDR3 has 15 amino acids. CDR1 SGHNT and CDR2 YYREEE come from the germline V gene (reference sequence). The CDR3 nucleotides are TGTGCCAGCAGCTCGGCGGCCGGGACAGGGTACGAGCAGTACTTC. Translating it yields CASSSAAGTGYEQYF.

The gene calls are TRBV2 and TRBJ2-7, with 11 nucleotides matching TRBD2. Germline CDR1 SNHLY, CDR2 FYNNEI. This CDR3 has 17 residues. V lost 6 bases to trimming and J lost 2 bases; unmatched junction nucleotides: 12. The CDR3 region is CASRRGRTSGLTYEQYF. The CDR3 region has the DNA TGTGCCAGCAGGCGGGGCAGGACTAGCGGGCTTACCTACGAGCAGTACTTC.

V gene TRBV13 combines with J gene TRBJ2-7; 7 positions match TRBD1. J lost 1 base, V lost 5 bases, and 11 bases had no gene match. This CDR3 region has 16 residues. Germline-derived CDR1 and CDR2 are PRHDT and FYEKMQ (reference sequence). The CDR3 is CASSLNRGWGSYEQYF. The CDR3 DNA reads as TGTGCCAGCAGCCTCAACAGGGGATGGGGGTCCTACGAGCAGTACTTC.

DNA for the CDR3: TGTGCCAGCAGGAAACTAGCGGGGGCCAACTCCTACGAGCAGTACTTC. Protein sequence: CASRKLAGANSYEQYF. The chain has TRBV6-6 and TRBJ2-7; 11 nucleotides align to TRBD2. Germline V gene sequence: CDR1 MNHNY, CDR2 SVGAGI (reference sequence). J was trimmed by 0 bases and V by 6 bases; bases with no gene match: 7. The CDR3 is made up of 16 amino acids.

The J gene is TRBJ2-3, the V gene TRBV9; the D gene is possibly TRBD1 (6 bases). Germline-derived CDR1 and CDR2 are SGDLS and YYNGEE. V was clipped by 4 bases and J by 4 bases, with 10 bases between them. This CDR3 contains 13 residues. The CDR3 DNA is TGTGCCAGCAGCTCACAGGGACCAGATACGCAGTATTTT. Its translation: CASSSQGPDTQYF.

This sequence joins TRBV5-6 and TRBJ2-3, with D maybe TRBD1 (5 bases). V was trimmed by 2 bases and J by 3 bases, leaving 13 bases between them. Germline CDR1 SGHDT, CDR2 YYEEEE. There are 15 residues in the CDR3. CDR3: CASSFGASLTDTQYF. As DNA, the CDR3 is TGTGCCAGCAGCTTTGGGGCTAGTCTGACAGATACGCAGTATTTT.

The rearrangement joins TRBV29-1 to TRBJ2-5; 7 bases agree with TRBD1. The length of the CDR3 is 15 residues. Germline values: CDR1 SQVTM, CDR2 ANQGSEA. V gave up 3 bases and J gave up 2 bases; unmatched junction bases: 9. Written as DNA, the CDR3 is TGCAGCGTTGATTCAGGGGGTTCCGTTCAAGAGACCCAGTACTTC. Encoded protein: CSVDSGGSVQETQYF. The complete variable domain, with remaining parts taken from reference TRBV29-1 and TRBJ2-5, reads SAVISQKPSRDICQRGTSLTIQCQVDSQVTMMFWYRQQPGQSLTLIATANQGSEATYESGFVIDKFPISRPNLTFSTLTVSNMSPEDSSIYLCSVDSGGSVQETQYFGPGTRLLVL.

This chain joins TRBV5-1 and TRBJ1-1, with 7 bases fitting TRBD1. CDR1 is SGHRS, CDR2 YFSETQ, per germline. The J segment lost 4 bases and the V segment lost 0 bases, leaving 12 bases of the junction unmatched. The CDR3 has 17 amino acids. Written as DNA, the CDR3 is TGCGCCAGCAGCTTGGTGGTGATACAGGGGATGATCACTGAAGCTTTCTTT. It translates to CASSLVVIQGMITEAFF.

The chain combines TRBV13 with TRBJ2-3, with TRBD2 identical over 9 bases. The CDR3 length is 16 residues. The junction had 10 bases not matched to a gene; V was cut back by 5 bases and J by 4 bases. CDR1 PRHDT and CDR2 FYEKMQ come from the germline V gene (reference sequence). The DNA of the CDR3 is TGTGCCAGCAGCCCCAGAGGGACTAGCTCTGCAGATACGCAGTATTTT. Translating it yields CASSPRGTSSADTQYF.

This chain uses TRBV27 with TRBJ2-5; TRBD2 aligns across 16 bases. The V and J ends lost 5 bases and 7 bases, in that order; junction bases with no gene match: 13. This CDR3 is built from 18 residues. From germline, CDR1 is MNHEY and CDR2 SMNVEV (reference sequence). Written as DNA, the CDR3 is TGTGCCAGCAGTACTGGGGGGACTAGCGGGGGGGCCCTTGGGACCCAGTACTTC. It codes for CASSTGGTSGGALGTQYF.

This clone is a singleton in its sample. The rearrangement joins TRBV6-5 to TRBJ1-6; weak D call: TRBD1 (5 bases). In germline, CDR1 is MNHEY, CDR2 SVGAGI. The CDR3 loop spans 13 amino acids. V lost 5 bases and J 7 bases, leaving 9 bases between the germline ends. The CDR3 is CASSPRQNSPLHF. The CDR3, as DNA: TGTGCCAGCAGTCCCCGACAGAATTCACCCCTCCACTTT.

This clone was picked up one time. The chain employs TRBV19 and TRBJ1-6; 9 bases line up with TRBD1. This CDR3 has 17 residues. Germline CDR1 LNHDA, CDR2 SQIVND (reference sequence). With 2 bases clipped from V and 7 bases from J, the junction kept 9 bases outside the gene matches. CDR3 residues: CASSILQGALGNSPLHF. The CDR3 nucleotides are TGTGCCAGTAGTATACTACAGGGGGCGTTGGGAAATTCACCCCTCCACTTT.

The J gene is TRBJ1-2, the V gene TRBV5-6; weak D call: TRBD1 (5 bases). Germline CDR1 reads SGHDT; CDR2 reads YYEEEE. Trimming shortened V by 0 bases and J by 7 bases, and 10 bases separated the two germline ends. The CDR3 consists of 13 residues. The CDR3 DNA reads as TGTGCCAGCAGCTTGGCGGGGGTGAGTGGCTACACCTTC. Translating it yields CASSLAGVSGYTF.

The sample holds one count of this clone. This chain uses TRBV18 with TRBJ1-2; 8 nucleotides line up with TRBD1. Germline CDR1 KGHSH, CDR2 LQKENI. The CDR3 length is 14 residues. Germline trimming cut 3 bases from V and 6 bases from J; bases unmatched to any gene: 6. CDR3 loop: CASSPDRTGHGYTF. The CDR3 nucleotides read TGTGCCAGCTCACCGGACCGGACAGGGCATGGCTACACCTTC.